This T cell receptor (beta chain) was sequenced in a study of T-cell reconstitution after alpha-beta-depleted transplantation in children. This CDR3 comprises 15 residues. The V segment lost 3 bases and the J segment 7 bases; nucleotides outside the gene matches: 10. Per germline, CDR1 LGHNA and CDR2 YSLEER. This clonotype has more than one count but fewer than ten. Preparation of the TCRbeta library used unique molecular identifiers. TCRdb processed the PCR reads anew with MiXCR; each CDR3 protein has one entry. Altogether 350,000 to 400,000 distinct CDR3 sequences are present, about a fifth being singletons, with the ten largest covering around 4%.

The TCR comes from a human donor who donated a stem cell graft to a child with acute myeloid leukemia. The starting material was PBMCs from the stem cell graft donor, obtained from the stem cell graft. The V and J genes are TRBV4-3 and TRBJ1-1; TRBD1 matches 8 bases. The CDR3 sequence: CASSQSTRGLREAFF. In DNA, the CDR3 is TGCGCCAGCAGCCAGAGCACCAGGGGGCTACGTGAAGCTTTCTTT.